Following are 31 T cell receptor beta chains from one sample sequenced in a study of T cell responses to AZD1222 COVID-19 vaccine. Assay used: immunoSEQ multiplex PCR; TCRdb lists only in-frame clones, some missing. The repertoire includes around 120,000 clones, 85% to 95% of them detected once, and 1.6% sits in the top ten. Here the sequenced sample was peripheral blood, taken 28 days after the second AZD1222 dose. The receptor set was obtained from an adult who received the AZD1222 COVID-19 vaccine.

This rearrangement joins TRBV9 to TRBJ2-1, with D unclear. The germline V gene encodes CDR1 SGDLS and CDR2 YYNGEE. V was pared by 6 bases and J by 5 bases, with 9 bases between. The CDR3 loop spans 12 amino acids. The CDR3 nucleotides read TGTGCCAGCAAAGACCTAAACAATGAGCAGTTCTTC. This encodes CASKDLNNEQFF. The full variable domain, in which reference TRBV9 and TRBJ2-1 provide the parts outside the CDR3, is DSGVTQTPKHLITATGQRVTLRCSPRSGDLSVYWYQQSLDQGLQFLIQYYNGEERAKGNILERFSAQQFPDLHSELNLSSLELGDSALYFCASKDLNNEQFFGPGTRLTVL.

The CDR3, as DNA: TGTGCCAGCAGTGACGGCCCCTATGGCTACACCTTC. This gives the protein CASSDGPYGYTF. J is TRBJ1-2 and V is TRBV27; D ambiguous. The germline CDR1 and CDR2 sequences are MNHEY and SMNVEV (reference sequence). The germline V and J ends were trimmed by 5 bases and 4 bases, with 8 bases remaining between them. The CDR3 consists of 12 residues.

The chain couples TRBV29-1 to TRBJ2-1, with TRBD1 as a possible D gene (5 bases). Germline V gene data show CDR1 as SQVTM and CDR2 as ANQGSEA. Trimming pared 6 bases from V and 4 bases from J, leaving 7 bases between. This CDR3 contains 11 residues. This CDR3 is CSVTAYNEQFF. The CDR3, as DNA: TGCAGCGTGACAGCGTACAATGAGCAGTTCTTC.

V gene TRBV29-1 combines with J gene TRBJ1-1; possible D gene TRBD1, 6 bases. Trimming pared 6 bases from V and 2 bases from J, leaving 10 bases between. Germline V lookup: CDR1 SQVTM, CDR2 ANQGSEA. CDR3 length equals 12 residues. CDR3 sequence: CSVRTVNTEAFF. CDR3 DNA sequence: TGCAGCGTGAGGACAGTTAACACTGAAGCTTTCTTT.

This clone showed up just once. The CDR3 coding sequence is TGTGCCAGCAGTTTAGGCGCTAGCGGGAGGGGAGAGACCCAGTACTTC. It encodes CASSLGASGRGETQYF. The chain carries TRBV27 and TRBJ2-5; TRBD2 agrees at 12 bases. V dropped 2 bases and J dropped 4; count of bases not matched to a gene: 5. Germline V gene data show CDR1 as MNHEY and CDR2 as SMNVEV (reference sequence). CDR3 size: 16 residues.

The genes are TRBV5-8 and TRBJ2-2, with D perhaps matching TRBD1 (6 bases). Per the germline V gene, CDR1 is SGHTS and CDR2 is YDEGEE. This CDR3 is built from 13 residues. V shed 5 bases and J shed 6 bases, with 11 bases lying between them. For the CDR3, the DNA is TGTGCCAGCAGGCAACAGGGTCCCGGGGAGCTGTTTTTT. It specifies CASRQQGPGELFF.

The J gene is TRBJ1-5, the V gene TRBV6-5; D not resolved. Trimming left V 4 bases short and J 5 bases short, with 6 bases between. The CDR3 covers 12 residues. Germline values: CDR1 MNHEY, CDR2 SVGAGI. The CDR3 loop is CASSSWDQPQHF. The DNA of the CDR3 is TGTGCCAGCAGTTCATGGGATCAGCCCCAGCATTTT.

This sequence joins TRBV27 and TRBJ2-7; no firm D call. The ends were cut back, 4 bases at V and 6 bases at J, with 7 bases in the middle. This CDR3 region has 11 residues. Germline V gives CDR1 MNHEY, CDR2 SMNVEV (reference sequence). CDR3 bases: TGTGCCAGCAGTTCCAGTGCCGAGCAGTACTTC. It encodes CASSSSAEQYF.

This sequence joins TRBV10-2 and TRBJ2-3, with TRBD2 matching over 7 bases. V lost 6 bases to trimming and J lost 2 bases; unmatched junction nucleotides: 8. The CDR3 is 15 amino acids. Germline CDR1 reads WSHSY; CDR2 reads SAAADI. CDR3 sequence: CASRDTAGPTDTQYF. CDR3 DNA: TGCGCCAGCAGGGATACAGCGGGACCCACAGATACGCAGTATTTT.

This chain joins TRBV28 and TRBJ2-5; no definite D call. V lost 5 bases, J lost 0 bases, and 16 bases lay in between. Germline lookup yields CDR1 MDHEN and CDR2 SYDVKM. This CDR3 spans 16 amino acids. As DNA, the CDR3 is TGTGCCAGCAGTCCCTTGATCTCTAATTACCAAGAGACCCAGTACTTC. Amino acid sequence: CASSPLISNYQETQYF.

V is TRBV6-5 and J is TRBJ2-7; D possibly corresponds to TRBD1 (6 bases). V was trimmed by 0 bases and J by 1 base, leaving 13 bases between them. Looked up from germline, CDR1 is MNHEY and CDR2 is SVGAGI. The CDR3 covers 16 residues. In nucleotides, the CDR3 is TGTGCCAGCAGTTACTCGGGCAGGGGCTTTTCCTACGAGCAGTACTTC. Translating gives CASSYSGRGFSYEQYF.

V is TRBV3-1 (or the pseudogene TRBV3-2) and J is TRBJ2-5; D unresolved. Germline CDR1 LGHDT, CDR2 YNNKEL (reference sequence). V was trimmed by 2 bases and J by 5 bases, leaving 12 bases between them. The CDR3 is 14 amino acids. The CDR3: CASSQSGYPETQYF. The CDR3 DNA is TGTGCCAGCAGCCAATCAGGTTACCCGGAGACCCAGTACTTC.

For the CDR3, the DNA is TGTGCCAGCATGGGTGGGAGGCGAGACCTCAATGAGCAGTTCTTC. Amino acid sequence: CASMGGRRDLNEQFF. The chain combines TRBV6-5 with TRBJ2-1; D possibly corresponds to TRBD2 (6 bases). Germline CDR1 is MNHEY and CDR2 is SVGAGI. The length of the CDR3 is 15 residues. The V end was cut by 7 bases, the J end by 6 bases, with 19 bases between.

This clone is a singleton in its sample. The chain couples TRBV28 to TRBJ2-5; D possibly corresponds to TRBD1 (5 bases). V was pared by 2 bases and J by 2 bases, with 9 bases between. The CDR3 consists of 14 residues. CDR1 and CDR2 (germline): MDHEN, SYDVKM. CDR3 region: CASSLRPGQETQYF. The CDR3 DNA follows: TGTGCCAGCAGTTTACGTCCAGGGCAAGAGACCCAGTACTTC.

This clone has a single count. This rearrangement joins TRBV3-1 (or the pseudogene TRBV3-2) to TRBJ2-5; D is unresolved. CDR1 and CDR2 from the germline V gene are LGHDT and YNNKEL (reference sequence). There are 14 residues in the CDR3. V lost 7 bases and J lost 2, with 14 bases in between. CDR3 amino acids: CASTPAREQETQYF. The CDR3 nucleotides are TGTGCCAGCACCCCAGCTAGGGAACAAGAGACCCAGTACTTC.

This chain connects TRBV30 to TRBJ2-3; D may be TRBD1 or TRBD2 (5 bases each). Germline CDR1 and CDR2: GTSNPN and SVGIG (reference sequence). This CDR3 region has 15 residues. V dropped 5 bases and J dropped 6 bases, with 21 bases sitting between them. The CDR3 loop reads CAWALGGTLGDTQYF. Written as DNA, the CDR3 is TGTGCCTGGGCTTTAGGTGGGACCCTGGGGGATACGCAGTATTTT.

V usage is TRBV2 and J usage is TRBJ2-1; TRBD2 aligns across 9 bases. After removal of 2 bases from V and 4 bases from J, the junction contained 9 bases not matched to a gene. This CDR3 is 17 amino acids long. Germline assignment: CDR1 SNHLY and CDR2 FYNNEI. CDR3 DNA: TGTGCCAGCAGTGAAAAAGGGGCTAGCGGGAATTACAATGAGCAGTTCTTC. It yields the protein CASSEKGASGNYNEQFF.

The rearrangement links TRBV10-3 to TRBJ2-1; 7 bases map to TRBD2. The germline V gene encodes CDR1 ENHRY and CDR2 SYGVKD. The CDR3 contains 15 residues. The V gene end was trimmed by 4 bases and the J gene end by 1 base; junction bases not matched to a gene: 4. The CDR3, as DNA: TGTGCCATCAGTGGGCCTAGCGGTTCCTACAATGAGCAGTTCTTC. Translated, it gives CAISGPSGSYNEQFF.

The chain links TRBV27 to TRBJ2-7; no clear D. Germline values: CDR1 MNHEY, CDR2 SMNVEV (reference sequence). V lost 3 bases and J 3 bases, leaving 9 bases between the germline ends. CDR3 length: 13 residues. The CDR3 here is CASSFSPFYEQYF. The CDR3 region has the DNA TGTGCCAGCAGTTTTTCTCCATTCTACGAGCAGTACTTC.

The chain joins TRBV6-4 to TRBJ2-4; TRBD2 matches 8 bases. Germline assignment: CDR1 MRHNA and CDR2 SNTAGT. The J segment lost 1 base and the V segment lost 3 bases, leaving 14 bases of the junction unmatched. The CDR3 has 19 residues. In DNA, the CDR3 is TGTGCCAGCAGTGAGGAACCTCGGGGGGGCGCAGGGGCCAAAAACATTCAGTACTTC. It codes for CASSEEPRGGAGAKNIQYF.

The V and J genes are TRBV3-1 (or the pseudogene TRBV3-2) and TRBJ1-1; D not certain. The CDR3 length is 14 residues. Germline CDR1 is LGHDT and CDR2 is YNNKEL (reference sequence). With 6 bases removed from V and 5 bases from J, the gap between germline ends came to 16 bases. The CDR3 DNA follows: TGTGCCAGCAGAGCCACCCAGTTCGGTACTGAAGCTTTCTTT. Protein sequence: CASRATQFGTEAFF.

This clone appeared once. V and J are TRBV29-1 and TRBJ2-1, with 8 bases aligning to TRBD2. The V segment lost 8 bases and the J segment 0 bases; nucleotides outside the gene matches: 6. Germline V gives CDR1 SQVTM, CDR2 ANQGSEA. CDR3 length: 14 residues. The CDR3 bases are TGCAGCTTCTTAGCGGGAAGCTCCTACAATGAGCAGTTCTTC. Protein: CSFLAGSSYNEQFF.

The V call is TRBV5-1, the J call TRBJ1-3; possible D gene TRBD1, 5 bases. CDR1 is SGHRS, CDR2 YFSETQ, per germline. Trimming stripped 5 bases from V and 0 bases from J, with 9 bases between. The CDR3 sequence is 14 residues long. In nucleotides, the CDR3 is TGCGCCAGCAGGAACAGGAGCTCTGGAAACACCATATATTTT. This codes for CASRNRSSGNTIYF.

J is TRBJ1-1 and V is TRBV7-3; D call uncertain. The V gene's germline CDR1 is SGHTA and CDR2 FQGTGA. V was cut by 5 bases and J by 2 bases, with 9 bases left in between. This CDR3 is built from 13 residues. In DNA, the CDR3 is TGTGCCAGCAGCGCCGCCGATAACACTGAAGCTTTCTTT. Residues: CASSAADNTEAFF.

The chain links TRBV4-2 to TRBJ1-2; a possible D gene is TRBD1 (5 bases). There are 14 residues in the CDR3. Germline values: CDR1 LGHNA, CDR2 YNFKEQ. Trimming pared 0 bases from V and 3 bases from J, leaving 8 bases between. The CDR3 DNA follows: TGTGCCAGCAGCCAAGATAGCAGGGACTATGGCTACACCTTC. It translates to CASSQDSRDYGYTF.

The chain is built from TRBV27 and TRBJ2-1, with D perhaps matching TRBD1 (6 bases). Germline loops: CDR1 MNHEY, CDR2 SMNVEV (reference sequence). The length of the CDR3 is 13 residues. Trimming pared 4 bases from V and 5 bases from J, leaving 9 bases between. The CDR3 sequence: CASSYGQNNEQFF. The CDR3 DNA reads TGTGCCAGCAGTTACGGACAGAACAATGAGCAGTTCTTC.

V gene TRBV3-1 (or the pseudogene TRBV3-2) combines with J gene TRBJ2-7; 12 positions agree with TRBD2. Germline values: CDR1 LGHDT, CDR2 YNNKEL (reference sequence). The CDR3 sequence is 20 residues long. The ends lost 0 bases at V and 4 bases at J; junction bases unmatched: 16. CDR3 DNA: TGTGCCAGCAGCCAAGAAGGGAGGTCTTCTAGCGGGAGGGCCGGTTACGAGCAGTACTTC. This gives the protein CASSQEGRSSSGRAGYEQYF.

The V gene is TRBV18, the J gene TRBJ1-1, with D unresolved. This CDR3 has 14 amino acids. The germline gives CDR1 KGHSH, CDR2 LQKENI. V lost 6 bases, J lost 0 bases, and 11 bases lay in between. Here the CDR3 DNA reads TGTGCCAGCTCGTCGTTACAGCTGAACACTGAAGCTTTCTTT. Protein product: CASSSLQLNTEAFF.

This CDR3 reads CASSLVPLAGDSNEQFF. The CDR3 DNA reads TGTGCCAGCAGCTTAGTTCCACTAGCGGGGGATAGCAATGAGCAGTTCTTC. The chain is built from TRBV7-2 and TRBJ2-1, with TRBD2 matching over 11 bases. The CDR3 covers 17 residues. With V trimmed by 1 base and J by 6 bases, 8 bases remained unmatched. Germline V lookup: CDR1 SGHTA, CDR2 FQGNSA.

V and J are TRBV6-6 and TRBJ2-7, with D maybe TRBD2 (5 bases). Trimming removed 0 bases at V and 3 bases at J, with 15 bases between. The CDR3 sequence is 16 residues long. Germline V CDR1 and CDR2: MNHNY, SVGAGI (reference sequence). The CDR3 nucleotides read TGTGCCAGCAGTTACTCTATAGTGGGCGCGGGCTACGAGCAGTACTTC. This gives the protein CASSYSIVGAGYEQYF.

This clone came up once. The chain couples TRBV28 to TRBJ2-7; D is undetermined. V lost 5 bases and J 2 bases, leaving 10 bases between the germline ends. This CDR3 comprises 13 residues. CDR1 is MDHEN, CDR2 SYDVKM, per germline. This CDR3 reads CASSPPSAYEQYF. CDR3 DNA: TGTGCCAGCAGTCCGCCGTCGGCCTACGAGCAGTACTTC.